A single sample gave rise to the 9 T cell receptor beta chains below, sequenced in a study of T cell clones after liver transplantation. Profiling relied on immunoSEQ multiplex PCR, and the TCRdb table lists in-frame clones only, not all of them. The sample has 25,000 to 40,000 clones, around 94% seen once; the top ten hold 20% to 30%. The material was CD8+ T cells from blood, obtained 12 months after liver transplant. Every receptor here comes from a human patient who received a liver transplant. Some of the T cells might come from the graft donor.

This rearrangement joins TRBV18 to TRBJ2-2; D not certain. Germline lookup yields CDR1 KGHSH and CDR2 LQKENI. V lost 2 bases and J 2 bases, leaving 6 bases between the germline ends. The CDR3 has 14 amino acids. CDR3 DNA: TGTGCCAGCTCACCAGGGCGAAACACCGGGGAGCTGTTTTTT. Translated, it gives CASSPGRNTGELFF.

Only one count was recorded for this clone. The chain is built from TRBV2 and TRBJ2-1; TRBD2 matches at 8 bases. The germline CDR1 and CDR2 sequences are SNHLY and FYNNEI. The trim removed 6 bases at V and 7 bases at J, leaving 14 bases unmatched. The CDR3 length is 16 residues. CDR3 nucleotide sequence: TGTGCCAGCAGAGGGACTAGTCAGTCGCCTCTAAATGAGCAGTTCTTC. It yields the protein CASRGTSQSPLNEQFF.

The V call is TRBV9, the J call TRBJ2-7; weak D call: TRBD1 (5 bases). The V gene's germline CDR1 is SGDLS and CDR2 YYNGEE. There are 14 residues in the CDR3. V dropped 0 bases and J dropped 2 bases, with 9 bases sitting between them. The CDR3 reads CASSVGSGTYEQYF. The CDR3 DNA follows: TGTGCCAGCAGCGTAGGTTCAGGGACCTACGAGCAGTACTTC. The complete variable domain, with remaining parts taken from reference TRBV9 and TRBJ2-7, reads DSGVTQTPKHLITATGQRVTLRCSPRSGDLSVYWYQQSLDQGLQFLIQYYNGEERAKGNILERFSAQQFPDLHSELNLSSLELGDSALYFCASSVGSGTYEQYFGPGTRLTVT.

CDR3 sequence reads: CASSLARGRATGELFF. CDR3 coding DNA: TGTGCCAGCAGCTTAGCGCGCGGGAGGGCGACCGGGGAGCTGTTTTTT. The V and J genes are TRBV11-1 and TRBJ2-2, with TRBD2 matching over 9 bases. Germline assignment: CDR1 SGHAT and CDR2 FQDESV (reference sequence). V shed 0 bases and J 5 bases; nucleotides not matched to a gene: 4. The CDR3 covers 16 residues.

The genes are TRBV27 and TRBJ1-6; D is uncertain. CDR1 is MNHEY, CDR2 SMNVEV, per germline (reference sequence). Trimming removed 6 bases from V and 2 bases from J, with 5 bases in between. This CDR3 contains 13 residues. The CDR3 DNA reads TGTGCCAGCAGCGAAACCTATAATTCACCCCTCCACTTT. It yields the protein CASSETYNSPLHF.

As concerns this clone: The junction departs from germline at one end; a sequencing error may be responsible. V usage is TRBV6-5 and J usage is TRBJ2-7, with D unresolved. The CDR3 sequence is 12 residues long. Germline-derived CDR1 and CDR2 are MNHEY and SVGAGI. The CDR3 protein is CASSDSMGEQYF. CDR3 coding DNA: TGTGCCAGCAGTGACTCCATGGGCGAGCAGTACTTC.

Only one count was recorded for this clone. The chain couples TRBV5-6 to TRBJ2-7; no clear D gene. The V end was cut by 6 bases, the J end by 2 bases, with 9 bases between. The CDR3 is 12 amino acids. Germline V gene lookup returns CDR1 SGHDT and CDR2 YYEEEE. In nucleotides, the CDR3 is TGTGCCAGCACCCTGGGTCCCTACGAGCAGTACTTC. Its translation: CASTLGPYEQYF.

V gene TRBV28 combines with J gene TRBJ1-2; TRBD1 matches 7 bases. CDR3 length equals 18 residues. CDR1 is MDHEN, CDR2 SYDVKM, per germline. Trimming at V came to 1 base and at J to 0 bases, leaving 11 bases not matched to a gene. CDR3 sequence: CASSLFIPGTDPNYGYTF. The CDR3 DNA is TGTGCCAGCAGTTTATTCATCCCCGGGACAGATCCTAACTATGGCTACACCTTC.

This chain joins TRBV11-3 and TRBJ1-1; 9 bases are shared with TRBD1. Germline values: CDR1 SGHNT, CDR2 YENEEA. The V gene end was trimmed by 5 bases and the J gene end by 1 base; junction bases not matched to a gene: 8. CDR3 length equals 16 residues. CDR3 residues: CASSPRGTGPNTEAFF. In nucleotides, the CDR3 is TGTGCCAGCAGCCCCAGGGGGACAGGGCCGAACACTGAAGCTTTCTTT. Based on the CDR3 plus reference TRBV11-3 and TRBJ1-1, the full variable domain is EAGVVQSPRYKIIEKKQPVAFWCNPISGHNTLYWYLQNLGQGPELLIRYENEEAVDDSQLPKDRFSAERLKGVDSTLKIQPAELGDSAVYLCASSPRGTGPNTEAFFGQGTRLTVV.